The next 3 T cell receptor beta chains were all read from a single sample in a study of PD-L1 blockade in urothelial cancer. Sequencing used immunoSEQ multiplex PCR; TCRdb keeps in-frame clones, though not all of them. The sample holds about 29,000 clones; approximately 86% are singletons and the top ten take approximately 1.8%. The starting material was PBMCs, obtained around atezolizumab (anti-PD-L1) treatment. These receptors were taken from a man in his fifties or sixties with urothelial cancer.

J is TRBJ1-3 and V is TRBV28, with TRBD1 identical over 8 bases. Per the germline V gene, CDR1 is MDHEN and CDR2 is SYDVKM. The CDR3 runs to 16 residues. V dropped 4 bases and J dropped 3; count of bases not matched to a gene: 8. CDR3: CASSSLLQGGGNTIYF. The CDR3, as DNA: TGTGCCAGCAGTTCCCTCCTACAGGGGGGTGGAAACACCATATATTTT.

The V gene is TRBV11-2, the J gene TRBJ2-2, with 8 bases aligning to TRBD1. CDR1 SGHAT and CDR2 FQNNGV come from the germline V gene. V dropped 3 bases and J dropped 8; count of bases not matched to a gene: 8. This CDR3 is built from 15 residues. The CDR3 DNA reads TGTGCCAGCAGCTTGGCAGACAGGGGCCCTGGGGAGCTGTTTTTT. Protein: CASSLADRGPGELFF.

This sequence joins TRBV11-2 and TRBJ1-2; 9 nucleotides line up with TRBD1. Unmatched junction bases numbered 10, after V lost 5 bases and J lost 3 bases. Germline V gives CDR1 SGHAT, CDR2 FQNNGV. This CDR3 has 16 residues. DNA for the CDR3: TGTGCCAGCAGCGGAATGGGACAGGGAAGGGACTATGGCTACACCTTC. Protein product: CASSGMGQGRDYGYTF.